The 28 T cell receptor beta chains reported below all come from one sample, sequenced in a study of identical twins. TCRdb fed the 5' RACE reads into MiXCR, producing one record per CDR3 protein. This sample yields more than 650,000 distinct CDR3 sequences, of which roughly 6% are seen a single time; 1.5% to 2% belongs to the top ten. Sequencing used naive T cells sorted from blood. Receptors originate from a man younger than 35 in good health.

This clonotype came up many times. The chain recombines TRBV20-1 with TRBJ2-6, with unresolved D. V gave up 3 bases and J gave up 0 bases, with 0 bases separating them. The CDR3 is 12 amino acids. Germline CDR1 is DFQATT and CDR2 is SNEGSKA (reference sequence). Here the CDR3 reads CSASSGANVLTF. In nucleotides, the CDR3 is TGCAGTGCTAGCTCTGGGGCCAACGTCCTGACTTTC.

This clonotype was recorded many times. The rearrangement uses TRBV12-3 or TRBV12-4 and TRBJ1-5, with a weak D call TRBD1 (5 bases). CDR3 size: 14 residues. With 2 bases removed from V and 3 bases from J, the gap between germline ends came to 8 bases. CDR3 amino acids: CASSLMGLNQPQHF. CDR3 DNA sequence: TGTGCCAGCAGTTTAATGGGACTCAATCAGCCCCAGCATTTT.

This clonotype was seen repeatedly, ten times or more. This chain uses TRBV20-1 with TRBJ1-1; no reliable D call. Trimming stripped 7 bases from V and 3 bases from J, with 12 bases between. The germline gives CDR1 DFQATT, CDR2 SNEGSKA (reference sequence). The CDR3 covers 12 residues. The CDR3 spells CSVTDEHTEAFF. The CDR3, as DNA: TGCAGTGTCACGGACGAGCACACTGAAGCTTTCTTT.

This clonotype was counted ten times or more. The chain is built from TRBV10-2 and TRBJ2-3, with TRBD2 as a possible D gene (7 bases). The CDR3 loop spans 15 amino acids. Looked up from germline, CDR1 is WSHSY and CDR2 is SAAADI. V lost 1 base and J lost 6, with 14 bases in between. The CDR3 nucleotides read TGCGCCAGCAGTGAGTGGGGGGGGCTGGTTGATACGCAGTATTTT. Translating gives CASSEWGGLVDTQYF.

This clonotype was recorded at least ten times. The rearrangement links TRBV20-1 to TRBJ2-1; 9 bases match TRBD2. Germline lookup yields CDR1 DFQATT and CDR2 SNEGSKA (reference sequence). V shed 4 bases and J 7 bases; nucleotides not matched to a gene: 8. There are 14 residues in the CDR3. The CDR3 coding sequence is TGCAGTGCTATAGGGACTAGCAGGGGTAATGAGCAGTTCTTC. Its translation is CSAIGTSRGNEQFF.

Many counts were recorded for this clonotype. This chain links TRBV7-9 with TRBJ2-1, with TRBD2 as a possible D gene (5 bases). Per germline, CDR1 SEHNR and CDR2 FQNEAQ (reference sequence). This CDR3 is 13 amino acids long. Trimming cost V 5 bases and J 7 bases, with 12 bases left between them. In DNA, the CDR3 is TGTGCCAGCAGCCCCAAGGGCGGGAATGAGCAGTTCTTC. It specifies CASSPKGGNEQFF.

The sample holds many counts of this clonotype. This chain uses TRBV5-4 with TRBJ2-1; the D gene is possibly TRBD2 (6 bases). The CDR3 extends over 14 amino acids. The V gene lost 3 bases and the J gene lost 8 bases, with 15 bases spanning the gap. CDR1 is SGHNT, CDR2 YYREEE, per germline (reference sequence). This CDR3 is CASSWWDSTDEQFF. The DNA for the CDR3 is TGTGCCAGCAGCTGGTGGGACTCTACGGATGAGCAGTTCTTC.

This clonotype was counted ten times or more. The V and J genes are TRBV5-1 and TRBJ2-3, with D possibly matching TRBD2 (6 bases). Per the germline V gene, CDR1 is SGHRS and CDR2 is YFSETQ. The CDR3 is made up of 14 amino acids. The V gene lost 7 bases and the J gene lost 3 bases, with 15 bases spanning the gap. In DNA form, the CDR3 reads TGCGCCAGCTCGGACGGGAGTCTAACAGATACGCAGTATTTT. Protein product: CASSDGSLTDTQYF.

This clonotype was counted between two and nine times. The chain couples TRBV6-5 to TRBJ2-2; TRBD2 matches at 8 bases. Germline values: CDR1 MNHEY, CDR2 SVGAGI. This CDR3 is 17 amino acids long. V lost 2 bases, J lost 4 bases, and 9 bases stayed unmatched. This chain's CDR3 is CASSYDLGLGGTGELFF. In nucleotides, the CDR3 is TGTGCCAGCAGTTACGACCTGGGACTAGGGGGCACCGGGGAGCTGTTTTTT.

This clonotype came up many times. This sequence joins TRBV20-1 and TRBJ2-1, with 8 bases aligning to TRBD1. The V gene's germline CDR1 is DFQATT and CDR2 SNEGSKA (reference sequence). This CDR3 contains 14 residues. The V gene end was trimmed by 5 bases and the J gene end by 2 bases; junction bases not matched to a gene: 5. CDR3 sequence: CSAAQGVAYNEQFF. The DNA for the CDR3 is TGCAGTGCTGCACAGGGGGTGGCCTACAATGAGCAGTTCTTC.

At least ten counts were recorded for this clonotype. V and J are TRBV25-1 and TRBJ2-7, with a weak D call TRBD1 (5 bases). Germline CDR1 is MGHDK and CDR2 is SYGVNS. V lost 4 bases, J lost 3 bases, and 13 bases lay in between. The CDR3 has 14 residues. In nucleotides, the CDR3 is TGTGCCAGCAGTGGTCATATAAGGGGCTACGAGCAGTACTTC. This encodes CASSGHIRGYEQYF.

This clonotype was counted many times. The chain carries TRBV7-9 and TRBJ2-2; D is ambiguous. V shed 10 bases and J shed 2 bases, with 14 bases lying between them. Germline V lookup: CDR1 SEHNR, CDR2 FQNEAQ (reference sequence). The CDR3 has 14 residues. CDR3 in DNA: TGTGCCACCCCCGAGACACTAAACACCGGGGAGCTGTTTTTT. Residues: CATPETLNTGELFF.

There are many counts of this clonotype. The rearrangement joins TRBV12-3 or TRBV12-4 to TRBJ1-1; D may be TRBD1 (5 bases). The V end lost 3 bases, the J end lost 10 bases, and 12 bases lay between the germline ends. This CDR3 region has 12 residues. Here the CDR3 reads CASSFSEGRAFF. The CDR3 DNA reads TGTGCCAGCAGTTTCTCAGAGGGACGAGCTTTCTTT.

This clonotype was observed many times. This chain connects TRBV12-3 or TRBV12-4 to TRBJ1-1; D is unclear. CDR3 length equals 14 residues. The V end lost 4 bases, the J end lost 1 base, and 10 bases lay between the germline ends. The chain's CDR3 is CASSSGRGNTEAFF. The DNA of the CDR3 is TGTGCCAGCAGTTCGGGCAGAGGGAACACTGAAGCTTTCTTT.

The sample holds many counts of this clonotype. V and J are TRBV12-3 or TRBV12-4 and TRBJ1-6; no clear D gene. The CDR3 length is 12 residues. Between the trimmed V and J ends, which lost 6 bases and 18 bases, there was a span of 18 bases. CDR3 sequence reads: CASRQQNLTPHF. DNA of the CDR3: TGTGCCAGCAGACAACAGAACCTCACACCCCACTTT.

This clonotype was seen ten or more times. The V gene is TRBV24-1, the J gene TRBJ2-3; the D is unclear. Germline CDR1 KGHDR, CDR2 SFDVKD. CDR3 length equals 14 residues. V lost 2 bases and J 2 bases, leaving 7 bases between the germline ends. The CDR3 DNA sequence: TGTGCCACCAGTGATTACAGATTCACAGATACGCAGTATTTT. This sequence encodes CATSDYRFTDTQYF.

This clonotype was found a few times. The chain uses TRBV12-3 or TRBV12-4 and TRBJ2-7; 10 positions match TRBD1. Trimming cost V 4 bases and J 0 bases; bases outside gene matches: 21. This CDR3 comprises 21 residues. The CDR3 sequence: CASSSAKYGDRGSRSSYEQYF. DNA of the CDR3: TGTGCCAGCAGTTCCGCAAAATACGGGGACAGGGGATCGAGAAGCTCCTACGAGCAGTACTTC.

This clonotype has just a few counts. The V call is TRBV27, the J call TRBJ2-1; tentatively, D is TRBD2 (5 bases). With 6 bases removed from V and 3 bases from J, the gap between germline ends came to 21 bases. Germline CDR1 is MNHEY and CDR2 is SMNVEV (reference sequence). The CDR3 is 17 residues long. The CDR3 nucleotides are TGTGCCAGCAGCTTTCGGGTTGGAGGTGGCTACTACAATGAGCAGTTCTTC. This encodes CASSFRVGGGYYNEQFF.

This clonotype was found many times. CDR3 coding DNA: TGTGCCAGTTATCCCGCGCTAGCGGACTCTTACGAGCAGTACGTC. It yields the protein CASYPALADSYEQYV. This rearrangement joins TRBV7-9 to TRBJ2-7, with 7 positions matching TRBD2. There are 15 residues in the CDR3. Germline V lookup: CDR1 SEHNR, CDR2 FQNEAQ (reference sequence). Trimming cost V 9 bases and J 4 bases; bases outside gene matches: 15.

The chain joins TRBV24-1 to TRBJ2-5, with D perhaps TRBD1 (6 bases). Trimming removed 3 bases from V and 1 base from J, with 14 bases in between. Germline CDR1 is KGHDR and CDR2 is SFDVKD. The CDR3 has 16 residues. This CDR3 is CATSDPAQGPQETQYF. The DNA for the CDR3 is TGTGCCACCAGTGATCCGGCACAGGGACCCCAAGAGACCCAGTACTTC.

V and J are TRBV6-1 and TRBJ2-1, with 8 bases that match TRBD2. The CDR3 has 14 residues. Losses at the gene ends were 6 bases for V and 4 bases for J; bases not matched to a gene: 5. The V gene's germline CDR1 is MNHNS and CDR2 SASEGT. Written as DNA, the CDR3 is TGTGCCAGCAGAACGACGGGAGGGTACAATGAGCAGTTCTTC. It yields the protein CASRTTGGYNEQFF.

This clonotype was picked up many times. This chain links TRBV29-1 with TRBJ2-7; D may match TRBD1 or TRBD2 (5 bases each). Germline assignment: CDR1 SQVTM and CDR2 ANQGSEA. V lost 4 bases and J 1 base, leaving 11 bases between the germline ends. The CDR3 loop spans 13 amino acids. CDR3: CSVVRDGSYEQYF. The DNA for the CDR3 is TGCAGCGTTGTTAGGGACGGGTCCTACGAGCAGTACTTC.

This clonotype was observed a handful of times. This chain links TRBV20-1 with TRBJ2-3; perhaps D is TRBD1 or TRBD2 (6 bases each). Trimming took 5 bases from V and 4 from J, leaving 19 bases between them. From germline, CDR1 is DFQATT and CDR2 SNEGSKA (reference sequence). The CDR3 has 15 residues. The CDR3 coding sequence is TGCAGTGCTCAGAGGGGGGCAGGGGTTTCAGATACGCAGTATTTT. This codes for CSAQRGAGVSDTQYF.

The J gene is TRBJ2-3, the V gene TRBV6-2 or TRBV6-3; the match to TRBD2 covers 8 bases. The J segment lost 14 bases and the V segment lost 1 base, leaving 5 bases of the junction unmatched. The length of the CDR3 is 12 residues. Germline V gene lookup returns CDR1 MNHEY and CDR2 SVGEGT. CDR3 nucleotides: TGTGCCAGCAGTTACTATGAGCGGGAGTGGTATTTT. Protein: CASSYYEREWYF.

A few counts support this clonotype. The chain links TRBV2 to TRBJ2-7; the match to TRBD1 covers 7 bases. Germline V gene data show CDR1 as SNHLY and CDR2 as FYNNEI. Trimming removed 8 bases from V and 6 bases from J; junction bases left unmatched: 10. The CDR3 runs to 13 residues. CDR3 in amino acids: CASWGDRESEQYV. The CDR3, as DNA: TGTGCCAGCTGGGGAGACAGGGAGAGCGAGCAGTACGTC.

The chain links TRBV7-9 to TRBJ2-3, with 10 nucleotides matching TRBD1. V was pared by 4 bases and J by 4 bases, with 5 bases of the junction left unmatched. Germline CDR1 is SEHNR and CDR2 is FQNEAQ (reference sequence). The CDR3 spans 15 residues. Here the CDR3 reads CASSWGQGRADTQYF. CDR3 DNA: TGTGCCAGCAGCTGGGGACAGGGGAGGGCAGATACGCAGTATTTT. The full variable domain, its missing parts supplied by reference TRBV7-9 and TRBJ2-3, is DTGVSQNPRHKITKRGQNVTFRCDPISEHNRLYWYRQTLGQGPEFLTYFQNEAQLEKSRLLSDRFSAERPKGSFSTLEIQRTEQGDSAMYLCASSWGQGRADTQYFGPGTRLTVL.

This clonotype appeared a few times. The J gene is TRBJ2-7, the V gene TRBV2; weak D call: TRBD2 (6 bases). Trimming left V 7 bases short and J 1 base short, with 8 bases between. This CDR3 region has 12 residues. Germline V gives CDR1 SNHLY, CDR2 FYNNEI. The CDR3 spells CASTGTSYEQYV. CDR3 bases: TGTGCCAGCACCGGGACTTCCTACGAGCAGTACGTC.

The CDR3 coding sequence is TGTGCCAGCAGTTGGGGACAGACCAATCAGCCCCAGCATTTT. Protein product: CASSWGQTNQPQHF. The chain couples TRBV6-2 or TRBV6-3 to TRBJ1-5; 7 bases line up with TRBD1. With V trimmed by 4 bases and J by 3 bases, 3 bases remained unmatched. The CDR3 is 14 amino acids. Germline CDR1 reads MNHEY; CDR2 reads SVGEGT.